This entry concerns a single TCR beta chain. Its target antigen remains unknown. Qualities for individual bases were not recorded, and no much larger clone is one base off. The source of the sample is a study of cytomegalovirus exposure and HLA in healthy donors listed by TCRdb under 2017. About the full investigation: According to an earlier analysis of 450 to 650 of the donors, roughly 180 million T cells yielded 95 million to 140 million unique TCR beta sequences and more than 250 Gb of sequence data. Both class I and class II loci were covered by HLA typing, at four-digit resolution. Among the roughly 400 genotyped donors, approximately 77% belonged to the genetic ancestry cluster associated with self-reported Caucasian donors. Besides the first cohort of approximately 670 subjects, a separate validation cohort made up of 120 different subjects was used. In an earlier analysis of a few hundred of the donors, high-throughput TCR beta sequencing was used to judge whether each TCR beta V gene segment behaved as functional or pseudogenic. Rather than using new phenotypic data, the later analysis identified candidate immune exposures from TCR beta sequences and from how often those sequences occurred across donors. A later genetic analysis took genome-wide SNP genotypes for about 55% of the 666 donors and used that subset as a discovery cohort. To predict cytomegalovirus infection status, the study combined high-throughput TCR immunosequencing, statistical association of individual TCRs with disease status, and machine learning. A later analysis re-analyzed previously published TCR beta repertoires from roughly 630 donors and added high-resolution HLA genotyping to study TCR occurrence patterns. Donor age, sex, ethnicity and CMV serostatus were compiled together with the repertoire data. An early release covering over 500 HLA-typed donors comprised 300 to 350 gigabases of sequencing data and about 90 million unique TCR sequences. The study profiled the T cell repertoires of approximately 700 subjects by immunosequencing and related them to cytomegalovirus serostatus. Roughly 5 DR-DQ haplotypes were handled as single units for association and clustering, since linkage in the cohort was strong. Among about 400 genotyped donors of the cohort, an average of approximately 240,000 unique TCR beta nucleotide sequences was sequenced per donor, of which about 19% were non-productive. The aim of the study was to test whether cataloging public T cell receptors could identify signatures of past pathogen exposure. The number of donors typed differed by locus, with about 620-630 for A, B, C, DRB1 and DQB1, about 500 for DQA1, 600 to 610 for DPA1, and 472 for DPB1. Every discovery cohort repertoire had been produced on one sequencing platform. Points the paper makes about the study in general: Because HLA typing was unavailable for some donors at each locus, only the typed subset was used in association tests. A later analysis found that HLA-associated TCR beta chains were more clonally expanded and had lower generation probabilities than equally common non-associated chains. Some IMGT-functional V segments, including TRBV6-2 and TRBV6-3, could not be distinguished by the 87-base-pair reads and were therefore excluded. A few of the identified cytomegalovirus-associated TCR beta chains were confirmed in vitro to be specific for cytomegalovirus antigens. A group of highly shared sequence variants was considered likely to be a technical artifact of the sequencing pipeline. Because counts were too low, about 15 rarely observed V segments, including chromosome 9 orphons, were left out of the earlier analysis of approximately 500 of the donors. Specific HLA alleles were associated with 15,000 to 20,000 TCR beta sequences at a false discovery rate of 0.05 in a later analysis. A further reported finding was that TCR beta sequences accurately predicted the HLA-A and HLA-B alleles for most subjects in the first cohort. CMV serostatus was the only immune exposure information available for the cohort. It was suggested by the authors that the approach could potentially be generalized to other disease states and immunological phenotypes. An earlier analysis of some 590 of the donors showed that most TCR beta V segments appeared in productive rearrangements either about 87% or about 30% of the time, which broadly matched IMGT annotations. A later analysis found that most CMV-associated TCR beta chains appeared HLA-restricted, with HLA associations seemingly driven largely by CMV exposure. The classifier was reported to diagnose cytomegalovirus status with high specificity and sensitivity in both the original cohort and the validation cohort. A later analysis found that TCR association rates varied across HLA loci, with DRB1 alleles showing the most associated TCRs and HLA-C alleles the fewest. Compared with the roughly 600-donor mean, donors in an Asian-associated ancestry cluster had fewer N-insertions in productive TCRs, according to a later genetic analysis. In this cohort, only TCR beta chains were sequenced, and detectable features were limited by the absence of alpha or paired-chain data. The study listed 164 TCR beta chains as associated with cytomegalovirus. Across donors, most TCR sequences were observed very rarely, whereas some public TCRs were present in many individuals. According to a later analysis, parvovirus B19, influenza, CMV and Epstein-Barr virus appeared linked to several top co-occurrence clusters. In a later genetic analysis, a missense DCLRE1C variant was associated with V-gene and J-gene trimming of TCR beta chains, and the association was replicated in an independent cohort. Linkage disequilibrium might explain the correlated functional status among segregating V segments, but an unknown experimental factor could not be ruled out. When HLA alleles, especially DR and DQ, strongly co-occurred, attributing TCR associations to individual alleles was difficult. Roughly uniform sequencing depth across donors was assumed in presence/absence analyses, although this assumption may not hold.

The cohort consisted of some 730 healthy bone marrow donors. All cohort members were sampled while nominally healthy, although unrecorded immune exposures were likely present. The donor was CMV seropositive and belonged to the group of over 250 seropositive cohort members. Each donor provided a peripheral blood sample, and peripheral blood mononuclear cells were used for TCR beta sequencing. Genomic DNA extraction from the blood cell samples was performed with the Qiagen DNeasy Blood Extraction Kit. The library was made by the immunoSEQ multiplex PCR assay. For the multiplex PCR, a mixture combining 60 forward primers for TCR Vbeta segments and 13 reverse primers for TCR Jbeta segments was used. The CDR3 region of rearranged TCR beta genes was amplified from genomic DNA by a multiplex PCR assay. The amplified TCR beta libraries were sequenced on the Illumina HiSeq System as 87-base-pair reads. On the authors' methods: A later analysis tallied 75 million to 95 million unique TCR beta chains across the 666 repertoires, and about 12 million of those chains were shared by two or more donors. Raw reads were error-corrected and collapsed into unique sequences with a nearest-neighbor algorithm that merged closely related sequences to remove PCR and sequencing errors. V, D and J gene segments were assigned by aligning CDR3 sequences to IMGT reference sequences. For a sequence to be retained, a match of at least six nucleotides to both a V gene segment and a J gene segment was required. Rearrangements were classified as productive when the CDR3 lacked stop codons and remained in frame with V and J, and all other rearrangements were classified as non-productive. CDR3 was defined according to IMGT convention as the region running from the second conserved V-encoded cysteine to the conserved J-encoded phenylalanine. In an earlier analysis of more than 550 of the donors, sequences lacking an unambiguous match to a single V gene segment were excluded. In an earlier analysis of approximately 500 of the donors, a V segment was called functional when productive rearrangements were above 56.7%, and segregating when the standard deviation between donors exceeded 5%. A statistical classification framework was developed to diagnose cytomegalovirus status using the catalog of TCR beta chain sequences. In a later analysis, TCR nucleotide sequences were compared against IMGT/GENE-DB human TR gene sequences so that V and J genes could be assigned. The TCRdist pipeline was used in a later analysis to assign CDR3 sequences and most-parsimonious VDJ recombination scenarios. In a later analysis, every TCR beta chain was defined by the combination of its CDR3 amino acid sequence and its V-gene family, and reads without a unique V-gene family were dropped. A later analysis removed roughly 590 highly shared, low-generation-probability nucleotide sequences to deal with suspected cross-contamination and a sequencing artifact. A later analysis calculated a clonal expansion index for each public chain from normalized within-repertoire ranks of inferred template counts. In a later analysis, generation probabilities were computed with a VDJ recombination model fitted to out-of-frame rearrangements, and the resulting probabilities were checked against IGoR. In a later analysis, TCR-TCR, TCR-HLA and TCR-CMV co-occurrence was scored with hypergeometric tests, and a repertoire-size bias correction was applied to TCR pairs. To estimate false discovery rates, a later analysis permuted the HLA or CMV assignments 20 times. In a later analysis, co-occurring TCRs were grouped using DBSCAN, with TCRdist sequence similarity added in when clustering inside HLA-allele-positive subsets. Repertoires with fewer than 30,000 or more than 120,000 public chains were left out of co-occurrence clustering, as were five repertoires with anomalous nucleotide sharing. TCRdb re-hosts the immuneACCESS table, in-frame sequences only. Its copies lack some clones; in the studies checked, an unresolved V gene accounts for under half of them, and the cause for the rest is not known. Clonal size and the V and J genes are those of that table, whereas D and trimming came from the DNA. Recorded for this sample are 150,000 to 200,000 clones; 75% to 90% of them occurred a single time. About 5% of the sample goes to the ten largest clones.

The CDR3 numbers 14 residues from cysteine through phenylalanine. The DNA shown is the 42-base CDR3, in frame from base 1. CDR1 and CDR2, looked up from the germline V gene, are SGHDT and YYEEEE. V is shortened by 4 bases, J by 3 bases, and the region joining them spans 13 bases. This receptor was obtained from a woman between 45 and 60 years old in good health and CMV-seropositive. The sequenced sample consisted of PBMCs. The V gene is TRBV5-6 and the J gene is TRBJ1-1; TRBD1 is a possible D gene, resting on 5 matching bases. The CDR3 has the sequence CASSERQSDTEAFF. Here is the DNA: TGTGCCAGCAGCGAACGACAGAGCGACACTGAAGCTTTCTTT. The full variable domain, completed from the reference TRBV5-6 and TRBJ1-1 proteins outside the CDR3, reads DAGVTQSPTHLIKTRGQQVTLRCSPKSGHDTVSWYQQALGQGPQFIFQYYEEEERQRGNFPDRFSGHQFPNYSSELNVNALLLGDSALYLCASSERQSDTEAFFGQGTRLTVV.